Listed below are T cell receptor beta chains from one sample, sequenced in a study of blood T cells in healthy people across ages. TCRdb reprocessed the 5' RACE reads via MiXCR and lists one record per CDR3 protein. The table shows about 620,000 distinct CDR3 sequences, with under 25% occurring only once. Material: blood. These receptors originate from a man in his 70s in good health. The conserved cysteine and the conserved F or W are not part of the CDR3 here.

v_gene | len | CDR3aa
TRBV5-1 | 12 | ASSQGQAGNEQF
TRBV5-1 | 14 | ASNSVGGVGQETQY
TRBV15 | 15 | ATSGEASGRAYNEQF
TRBV20-1 | 10 | SASGKGNEQF
TRBV29-1 | 11 | SVGQGIRETQY
TRBV20-1 | 13 | SAREPRGTGDGYT
TRBV4-3 | 11 | ASSQTRCNEQF
TRBV7-8 | 10 | ASSLGSVKLF
TRBV28 | 14 | ASSPLRRVRTDTQY
TRBV6-2/TRBV6-3 | 16 | ASSWGPTSTYSYNEQF
TRBV6-5 | 14 | ASRIGIPTGNTEAF
TRBV27 | 13 | ASSPLGVAGDSQF
TRBV7-8 | 14 | ASSIGTSALIGEQF
TRBV6-6 | 14 | ASSGGSGTEPYEQY
TRBV5-1 | 12 | ASSAGTENSPLH
TRBV12-3/TRBV12-4 | 13 | ASREQGAGNTEAF
TRBV5-1 | 12 | ASSLVMGSNEQF
TRBV6-6 | 10 | ASSSGRGEAF
TRBV3-1 | 10 | ASSQSLRELF
TRBV6-1 | 15 | ASSTTTSGELPVEQY
TRBV5-1 | 12 | AGSRSGQQETQY
TRBV2 | 12 | ASRSGTGAYEQY
TRBV28 | 13 | ASSSGEAGTYEQY
TRBV3-1 | 11 | ASSRFERYEQY
TRBV5-1 | 13 | ASSPGAGEGTEAF
TRBV9 | 11 | ASSVAGQGWLF
TRBV11-2 | 10 | ASSLAVDEQF
TRBV20-1 | 11 | SAVLGSGNTIY
TRBV2 | 14 | ASSANSADSGNTIY
TRBV20-1 | 13 | SAMPRGHGYTEAF
TRBV5-1 | 12 | ASSLQGIYNEQF
TRBV30 | 11 | ARGGSRQDTQY
TRBV6-1 | 14 | ASSGNHASAKNIQY
TRBV4-1 | 12 | ASSQEGRTYEQY
TRBV7-9 | 14 | ASTTLRAAGANVLT
TRBV7-7 | 13 | ASSSNTGFQETQY
TRBV5-4 | 13 | ASSLRQVHQETQY
TRBV12-3/TRBV12-4 | 15 | ASSLALDRGHGYGYT
TRBV29-1 | 11 | SVRAGSNQPQH
TRBV14 | 14 | ASSLQRTGGQETQY
TRBV6-1 | 12 | ASSGDYLLNTQY
TRBV20-1 | 12 | SASSVTGYNEQF
TRBV28 | 8 | ASSGERPV
TRBV6-5 | 12 | ASSIGGDQETQY
TRBV10-3 | 13 | AISESPGTNTEAF
TRBV5-1 | 13 | ASSPQGGGNQPQH
TRBV5-5 | 13 | ASSQTGTRRETQY
TRBV6-1 | 12 | ASSEGRGTDTQY
TRBV29-1 | 10 | SSSQGGETQY
TRBV7-6 | 14 | ASSTGQGAGTGELF
TRBV2 | 12 | ASRATSGRNEQF
TRBV6-5 | 12 | ASSYPGKVGEQY
TRBV20-1 | 12 | SARVATSGTEQY
TRBV4-1 | 13 | ASSIDGAGNSPLH